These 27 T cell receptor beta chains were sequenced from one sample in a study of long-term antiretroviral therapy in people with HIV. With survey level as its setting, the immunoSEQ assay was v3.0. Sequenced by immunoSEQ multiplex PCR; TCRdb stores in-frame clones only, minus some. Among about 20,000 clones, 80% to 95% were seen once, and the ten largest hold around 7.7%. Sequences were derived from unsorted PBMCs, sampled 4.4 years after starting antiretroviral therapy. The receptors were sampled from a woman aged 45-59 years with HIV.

CDR3 nucleotide sequence: TGTGCCAGCAGCCAAGAGAGACAGCTTAATGAAAAACTGTTTTTT. It is translated as CASSQERQLNEKLFF. V is TRBV14 and J is TRBJ1-4; tentatively, D is TRBD1 (5 bases). This CDR3 region has 15 residues. Germline CDR1 reads SGHDN; CDR2 reads FVKESK. Trimming cost V 0 bases and J 4 bases, with 9 bases left between them.

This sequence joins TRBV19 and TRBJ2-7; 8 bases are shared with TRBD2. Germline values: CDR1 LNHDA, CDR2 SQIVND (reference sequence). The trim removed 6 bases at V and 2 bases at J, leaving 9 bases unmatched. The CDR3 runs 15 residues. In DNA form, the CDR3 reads TGTGCCAGTAGCCAAGCGGGGGAAAAACCCTACGAGCAGTACTTC. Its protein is CASSQAGEKPYEQYF.

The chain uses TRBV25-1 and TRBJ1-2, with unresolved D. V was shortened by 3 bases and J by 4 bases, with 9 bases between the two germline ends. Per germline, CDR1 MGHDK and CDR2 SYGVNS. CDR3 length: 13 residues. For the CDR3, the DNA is TGTGCCAGCAGTGACTGGCAGACCTATGGCTACACCTTC. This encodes CASSDWQTYGYTF.

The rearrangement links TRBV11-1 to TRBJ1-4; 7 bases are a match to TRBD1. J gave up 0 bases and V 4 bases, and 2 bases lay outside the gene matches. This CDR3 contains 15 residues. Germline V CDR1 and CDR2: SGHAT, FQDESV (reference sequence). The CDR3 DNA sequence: TGTGCCAGCAGCTGGGACAGCTCAACTAATGAAAAACTGTTTTTT. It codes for CASSWDSSTNEKLFF.

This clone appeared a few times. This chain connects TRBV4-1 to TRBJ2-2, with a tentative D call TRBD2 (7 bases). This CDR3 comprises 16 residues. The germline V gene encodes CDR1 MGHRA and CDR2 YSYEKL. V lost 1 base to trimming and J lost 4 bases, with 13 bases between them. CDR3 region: CASSQVAGASTGELFF. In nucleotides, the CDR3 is TGCGCCAGCAGCCAAGTGGCGGGGGCGAGCACCGGGGAGCTGTTTTTT.

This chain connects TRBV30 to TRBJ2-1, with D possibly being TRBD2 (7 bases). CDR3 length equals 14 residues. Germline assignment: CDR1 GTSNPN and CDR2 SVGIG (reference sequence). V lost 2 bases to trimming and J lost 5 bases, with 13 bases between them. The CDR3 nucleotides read TGTGCCTGGAGTTACGGGGGGCGACACAATGAGCAGTTCTTC. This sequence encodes CAWSYGGRHNEQFF. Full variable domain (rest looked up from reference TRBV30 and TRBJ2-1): SQTIHQWPATLVQPVGSPLSLECTVEGTSNPNLYWYRQAAGRGLQLLFYSVGIGQISSEVPQNLSASRPQDRQFILSSKKLLLSDSGFYLCAWSYGGRHNEQFFGPGTRLTVL.

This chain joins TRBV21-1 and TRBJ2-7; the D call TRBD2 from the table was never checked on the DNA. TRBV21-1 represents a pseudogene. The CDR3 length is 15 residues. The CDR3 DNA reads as TGTGCCAGCAGCGCAAATAGGCCAGCGGGATACGAGCAGTACTTC. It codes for CASSANRPAGYEQYF.

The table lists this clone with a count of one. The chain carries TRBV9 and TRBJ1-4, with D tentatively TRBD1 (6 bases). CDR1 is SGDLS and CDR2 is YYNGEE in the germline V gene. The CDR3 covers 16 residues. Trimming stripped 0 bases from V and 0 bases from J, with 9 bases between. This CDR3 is CASSVARGTTNEKLFF. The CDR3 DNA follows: TGTGCCAGCAGCGTAGCCAGGGGAACAACTAATGAAAAACTGTTTTTT.

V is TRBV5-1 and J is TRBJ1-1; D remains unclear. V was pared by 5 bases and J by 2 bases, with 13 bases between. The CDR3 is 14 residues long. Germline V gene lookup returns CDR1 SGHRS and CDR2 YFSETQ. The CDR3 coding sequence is TGCGCCAGCAGGCTACAGAGATTCAACACTGAAGCTTTCTTT. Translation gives CASRLQRFNTEAFF.

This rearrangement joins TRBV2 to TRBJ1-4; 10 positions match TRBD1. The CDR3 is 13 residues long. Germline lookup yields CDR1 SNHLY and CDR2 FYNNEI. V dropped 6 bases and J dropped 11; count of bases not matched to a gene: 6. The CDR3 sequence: CASSRDRGTKLFF. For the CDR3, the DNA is TGTGCCAGCAGCCGGGACAGGGGAACTAAACTGTTTTTT.

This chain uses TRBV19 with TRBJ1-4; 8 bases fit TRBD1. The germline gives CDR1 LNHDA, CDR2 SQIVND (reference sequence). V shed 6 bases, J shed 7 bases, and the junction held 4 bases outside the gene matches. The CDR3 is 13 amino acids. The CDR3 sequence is CASRAGGPEKLFF. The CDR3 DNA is TGTGCCAGTAGGGCAGGGGGCCCTGAAAAACTGTTTTTT.

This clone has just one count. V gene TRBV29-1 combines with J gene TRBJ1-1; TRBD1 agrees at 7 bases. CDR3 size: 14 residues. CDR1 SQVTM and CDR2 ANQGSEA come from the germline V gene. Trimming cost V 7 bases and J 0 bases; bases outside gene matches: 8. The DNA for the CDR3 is TGCAGCGCGACAGGGTGGAAAATGAACACTGAAGCTTTCTTT. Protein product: CSATGWKMNTEAFF.

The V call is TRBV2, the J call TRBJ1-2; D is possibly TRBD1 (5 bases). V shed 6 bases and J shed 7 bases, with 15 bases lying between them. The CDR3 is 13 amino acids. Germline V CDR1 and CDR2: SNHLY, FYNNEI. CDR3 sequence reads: CASSPQGTRGYTF. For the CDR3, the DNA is TGTGCCAGCAGCCCACAAGGGACGCGTGGCTACACCTTC.

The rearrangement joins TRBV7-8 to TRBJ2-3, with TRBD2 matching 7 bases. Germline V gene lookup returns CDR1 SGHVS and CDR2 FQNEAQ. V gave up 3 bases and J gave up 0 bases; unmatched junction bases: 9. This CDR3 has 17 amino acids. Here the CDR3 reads CASSFMGWRGSTDTQYF. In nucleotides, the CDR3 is TGTGCCAGCAGCTTTATGGGATGGCGGGGGAGCACAGATACGCAGTATTTT.

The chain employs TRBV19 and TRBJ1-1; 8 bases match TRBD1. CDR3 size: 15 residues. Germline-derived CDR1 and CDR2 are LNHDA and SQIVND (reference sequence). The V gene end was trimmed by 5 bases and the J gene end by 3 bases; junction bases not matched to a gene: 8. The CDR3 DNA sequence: TGTGCCAGTAGTGGGTACAGGGGGGCGGACACTGAAGCTTTCTTT. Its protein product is CASSGYRGADTEAFF.

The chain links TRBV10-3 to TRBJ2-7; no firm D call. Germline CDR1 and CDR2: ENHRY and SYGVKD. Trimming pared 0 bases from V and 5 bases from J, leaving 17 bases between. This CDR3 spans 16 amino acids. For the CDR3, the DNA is TGTGCCATCAGTGAGTCTCAGTACTCCATCCCAGACGAGCAGTACTTC. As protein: CAISESQYSIPDEQYF.

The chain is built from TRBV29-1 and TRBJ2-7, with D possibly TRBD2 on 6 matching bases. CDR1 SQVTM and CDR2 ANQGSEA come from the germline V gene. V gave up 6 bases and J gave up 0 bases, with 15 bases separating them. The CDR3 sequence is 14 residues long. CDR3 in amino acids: CSVLGAGSSYEQYF. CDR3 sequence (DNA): TGCAGCGTCCTCGGGGCGGGGAGCTCCTACGAGCAGTACTTC.

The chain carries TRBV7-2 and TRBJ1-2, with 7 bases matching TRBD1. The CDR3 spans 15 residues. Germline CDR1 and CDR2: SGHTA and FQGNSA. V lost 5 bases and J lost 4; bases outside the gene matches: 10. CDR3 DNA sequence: TGTGCCAGCAGCACAGGGGTCAATCCTGCCTATGGCTACACCTTC. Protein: CASSTGVNPAYGYTF.

In nucleotides, the CDR3 is TGTGCCTGGAGTGTAGGACTGTCTGGTGAAAAACTGTTTTTT. Its translation: CAWSVGLSGEKLFF. The J gene is TRBJ1-4, the V gene TRBV30; no reliable D call. Trimming cost V 0 bases and J 7 bases, with 12 bases left between them. CDR3 length: 14 residues. Germline V gives CDR1 GTSNPN, CDR2 SVGIG (reference sequence).

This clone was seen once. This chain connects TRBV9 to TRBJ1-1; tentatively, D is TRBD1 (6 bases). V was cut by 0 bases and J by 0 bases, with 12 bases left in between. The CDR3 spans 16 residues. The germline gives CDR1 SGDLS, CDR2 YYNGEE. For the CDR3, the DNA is TGTGCCAGCAGCGTAGGGTCTAGGGGGATGAACACTGAAGCTTTCTTT. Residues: CASSVGSRGMNTEAFF. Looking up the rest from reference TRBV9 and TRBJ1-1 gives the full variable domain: DSGVTQTPKHLITATGQRVTLRCSPRSGDLSVYWYQQSLDQGLQFLIQYYNGEERAKGNILERFSAQQFPDLHSELNLSSLELGDSALYFCASSVGSRGMNTEAFFGQGTRLTVV.

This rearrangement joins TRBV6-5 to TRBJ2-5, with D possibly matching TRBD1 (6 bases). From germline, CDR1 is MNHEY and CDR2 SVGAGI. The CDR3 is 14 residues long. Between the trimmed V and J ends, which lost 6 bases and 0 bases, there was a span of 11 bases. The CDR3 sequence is CASRANRDQETQYF. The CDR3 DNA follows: TGTGCCAGCAGGGCAAACAGGGACCAAGAGACCCAGTACTTC.

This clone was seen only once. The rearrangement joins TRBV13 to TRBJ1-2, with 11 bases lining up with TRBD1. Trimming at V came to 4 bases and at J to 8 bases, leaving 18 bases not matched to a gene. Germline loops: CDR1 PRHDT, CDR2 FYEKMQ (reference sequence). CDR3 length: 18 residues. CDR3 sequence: CASSSRVDRGLPVDGYTF. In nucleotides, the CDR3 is TGTGCCAGCAGCTCGCGTGTGGACAGGGGGCTACCGGTCGACGGCTACACCTTC.

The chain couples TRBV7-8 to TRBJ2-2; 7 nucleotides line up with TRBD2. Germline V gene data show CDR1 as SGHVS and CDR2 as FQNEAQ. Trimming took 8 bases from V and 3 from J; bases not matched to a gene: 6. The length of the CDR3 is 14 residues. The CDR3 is CASCRDYDTGELFF. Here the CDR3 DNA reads TGTGCCAGCTGCCGGGACTATGACACCGGGGAGCTGTTTTTT.

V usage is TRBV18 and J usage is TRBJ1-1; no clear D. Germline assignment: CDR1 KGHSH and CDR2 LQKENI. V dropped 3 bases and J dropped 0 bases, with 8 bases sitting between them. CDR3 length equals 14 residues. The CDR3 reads CASSPRALNTEAFF. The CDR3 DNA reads TGTGCCAGCTCACCTAGGGCCTTGAACACTGAAGCTTTCTTT. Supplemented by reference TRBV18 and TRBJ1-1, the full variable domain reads NAGVMQNPRHLVRRRGQEARLRCSPMKGHSHVYWYRQLPEEGLKFMVYLQKENIIDESGMPKERFSAEFPKEGPSILRIQQVVRGDSAAYFCASSPRALNTEAFFGQGTRLTVV.

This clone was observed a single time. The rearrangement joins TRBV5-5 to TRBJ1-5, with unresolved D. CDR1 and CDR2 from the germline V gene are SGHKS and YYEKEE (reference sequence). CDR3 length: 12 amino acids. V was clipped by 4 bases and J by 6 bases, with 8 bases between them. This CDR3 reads CASSGVGQPQHF. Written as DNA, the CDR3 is TGTGCCAGCAGCGGGGTTGGTCAGCCCCAGCATTTT.

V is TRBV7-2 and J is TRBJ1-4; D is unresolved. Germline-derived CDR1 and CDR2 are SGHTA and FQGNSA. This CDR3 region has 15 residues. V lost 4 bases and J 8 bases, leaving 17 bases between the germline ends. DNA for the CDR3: TGTGCCAGCAGCTCCGGGAGCGACGCTTGGGAAAAACTGTTTTTT. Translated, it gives CASSSGSDAWEKLFF.

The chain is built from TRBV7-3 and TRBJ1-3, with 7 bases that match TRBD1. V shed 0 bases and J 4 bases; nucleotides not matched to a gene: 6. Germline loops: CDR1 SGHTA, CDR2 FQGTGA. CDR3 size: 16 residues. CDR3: CASSLTGGTAGNTIYF. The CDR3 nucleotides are TGTGCCAGCAGCTTAACAGGGGGGACAGCCGGAAACACCATATATTTT.